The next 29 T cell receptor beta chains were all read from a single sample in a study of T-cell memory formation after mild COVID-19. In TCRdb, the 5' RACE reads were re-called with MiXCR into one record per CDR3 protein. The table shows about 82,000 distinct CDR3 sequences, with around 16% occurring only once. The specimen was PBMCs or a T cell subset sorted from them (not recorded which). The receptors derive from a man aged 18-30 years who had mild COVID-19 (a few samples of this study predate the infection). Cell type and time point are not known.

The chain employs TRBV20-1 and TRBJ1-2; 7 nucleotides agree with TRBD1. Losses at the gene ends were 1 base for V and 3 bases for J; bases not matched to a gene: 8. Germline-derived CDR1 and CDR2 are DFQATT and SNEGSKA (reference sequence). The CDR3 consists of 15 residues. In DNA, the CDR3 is TGCAGTGCTAGAGTTGAAGGGACAGACGACTATGGCTACACCTTC. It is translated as CSARVEGTDDYGYTF.

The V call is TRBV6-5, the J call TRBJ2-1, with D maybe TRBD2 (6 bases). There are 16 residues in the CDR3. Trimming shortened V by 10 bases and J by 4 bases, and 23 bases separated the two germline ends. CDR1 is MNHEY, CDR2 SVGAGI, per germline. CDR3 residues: CANPSLAGQVYNEQFF. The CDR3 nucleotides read TGTGCCAACCCAAGTTTGGCGGGGCAGGTATACAATGAGCAGTTCTTC.

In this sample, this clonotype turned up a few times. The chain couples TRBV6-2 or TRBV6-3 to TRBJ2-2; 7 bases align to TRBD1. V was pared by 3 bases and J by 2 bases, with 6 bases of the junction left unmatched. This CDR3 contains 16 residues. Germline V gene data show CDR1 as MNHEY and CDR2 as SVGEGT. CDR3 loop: CASSYDRDRNTGELFF. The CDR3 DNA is TGTGCCAGCAGTTATGACAGGGATCGTAACACCGGGGAGCTGTTTTTT.

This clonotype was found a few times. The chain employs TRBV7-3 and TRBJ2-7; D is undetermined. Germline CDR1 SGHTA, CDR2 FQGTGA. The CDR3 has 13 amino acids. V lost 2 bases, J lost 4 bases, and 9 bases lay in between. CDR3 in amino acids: CASSLEVGYEQYF. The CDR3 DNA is TGTGCCAGCAGCTTAGAAGTTGGATACGAGCAGTACTTC.

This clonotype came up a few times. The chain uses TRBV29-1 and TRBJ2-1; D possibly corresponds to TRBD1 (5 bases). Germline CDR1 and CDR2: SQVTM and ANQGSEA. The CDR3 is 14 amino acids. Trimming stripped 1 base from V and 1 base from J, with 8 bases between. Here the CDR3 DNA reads TGCAGCGTTGAAGGACAGAGGTCCTACAATGAGCAGTTCTTC. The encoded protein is CSVEGQRSYNEQFF.

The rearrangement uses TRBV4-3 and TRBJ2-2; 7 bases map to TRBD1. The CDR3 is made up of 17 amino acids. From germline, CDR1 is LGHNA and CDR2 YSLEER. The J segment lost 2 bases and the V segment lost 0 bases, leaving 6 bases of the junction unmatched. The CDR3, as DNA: TGCGCCAGCAGCCAAGATTTGGGGACAGCCAACACCGGGGAGCTGTTTTTT. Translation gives CASSQDLGTANTGELFF.

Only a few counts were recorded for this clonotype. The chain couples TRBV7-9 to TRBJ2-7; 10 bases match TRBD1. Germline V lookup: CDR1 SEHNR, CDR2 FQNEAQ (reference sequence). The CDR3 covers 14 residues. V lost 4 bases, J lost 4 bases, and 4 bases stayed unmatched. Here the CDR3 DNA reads TGTGCCAGCAGCTCCCGGGACAGGGGTTACGAGCAGTACTTC. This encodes CASSSRDRGYEQYF. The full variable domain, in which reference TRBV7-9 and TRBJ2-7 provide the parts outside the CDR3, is DTGVSQNPRHKITKRGQNVTFRCDPISEHNRLYWYRQTLGQGPEFLTYFQNEAQLEKSRLLSDRFSAERPKGSFSTLEIQRTEQGDSAMYLCASSSRDRGYEQYFGPGTRLTVT.

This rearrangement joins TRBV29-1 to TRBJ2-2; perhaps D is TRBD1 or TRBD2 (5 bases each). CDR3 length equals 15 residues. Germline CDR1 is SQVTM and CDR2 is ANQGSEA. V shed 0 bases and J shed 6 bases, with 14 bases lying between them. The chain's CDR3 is CSVEDSRDLPGELFF. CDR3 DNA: TGCAGCGTTGAAGACTCCCGGGACCTCCCCGGGGAGCTGTTTTTT.

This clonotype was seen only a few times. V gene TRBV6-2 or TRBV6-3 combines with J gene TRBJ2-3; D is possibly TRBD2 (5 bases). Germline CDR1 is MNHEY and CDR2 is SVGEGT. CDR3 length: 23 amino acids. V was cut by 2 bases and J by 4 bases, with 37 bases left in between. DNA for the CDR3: TGTGCCAGCAGTTACCAGTTTGTTCGGGTCTGCGGCAGGCGGGCAGACTGTCCAGATACGCAGTATTTT. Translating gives CASSYQFVRVCGRRADCPDTQYF.

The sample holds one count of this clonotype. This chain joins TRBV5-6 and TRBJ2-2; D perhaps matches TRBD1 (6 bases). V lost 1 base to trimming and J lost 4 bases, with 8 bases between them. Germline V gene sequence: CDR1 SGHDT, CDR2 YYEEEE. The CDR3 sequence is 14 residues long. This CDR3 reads CASSLTGTTGELFF. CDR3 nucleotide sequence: TGTGCCAGCAGCTTGACAGGGACCACCGGGGAGCTGTTTTTT.

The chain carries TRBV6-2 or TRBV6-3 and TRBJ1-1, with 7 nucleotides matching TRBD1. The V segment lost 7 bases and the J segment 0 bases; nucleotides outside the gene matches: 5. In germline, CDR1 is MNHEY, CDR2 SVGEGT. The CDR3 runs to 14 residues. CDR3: CASILRGLNTEAFF. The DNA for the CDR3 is TGTGCCAGCATCCTAAGGGGGCTGAACACTGAAGCTTTCTTT.

The CDR3 loop reads CASSVVGGSSYNEQFF. Here the CDR3 DNA reads TGTGCCAGCAGCGTAGTTGGAGGGAGCTCCTACAATGAGCAGTTCTTC. The chain recombines TRBV9 with TRBJ2-1, with a possible D match to TRBD2 (6 bases). The V gene's germline CDR1 is SGDLS and CDR2 YYNGEE. The CDR3 is 16 residues long. V shed 0 bases and J shed 0 bases, with 10 bases lying between them.

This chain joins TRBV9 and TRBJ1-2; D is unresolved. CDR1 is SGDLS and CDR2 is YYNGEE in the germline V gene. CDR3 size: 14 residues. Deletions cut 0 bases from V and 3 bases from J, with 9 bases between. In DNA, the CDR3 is TGTGCCAGCAGCGTAGAAGACATTTACTATGGCTACACCTTC. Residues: CASSVEDIYYGYTF.

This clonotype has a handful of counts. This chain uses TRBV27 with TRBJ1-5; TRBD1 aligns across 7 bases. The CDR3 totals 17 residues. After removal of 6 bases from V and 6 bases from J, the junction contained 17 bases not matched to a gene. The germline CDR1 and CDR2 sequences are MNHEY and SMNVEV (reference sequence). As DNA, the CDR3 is TGTGCCAGCAGCCTAATCCGGGACAGAAAGGGCGCTCAGCCCCAGCATTTT. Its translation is CASSLIRDRKGAQPQHF.

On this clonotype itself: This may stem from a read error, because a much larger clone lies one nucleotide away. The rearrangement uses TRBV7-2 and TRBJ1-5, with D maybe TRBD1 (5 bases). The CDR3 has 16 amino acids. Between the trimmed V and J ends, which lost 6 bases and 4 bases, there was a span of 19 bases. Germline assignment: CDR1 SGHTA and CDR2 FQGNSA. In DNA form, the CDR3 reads TGTGCCAGCAGGAGCACGGGGCGCGGGGTAAATCAGCCCCAGCATTTT. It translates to CASRSTGRGVNQPQHF.

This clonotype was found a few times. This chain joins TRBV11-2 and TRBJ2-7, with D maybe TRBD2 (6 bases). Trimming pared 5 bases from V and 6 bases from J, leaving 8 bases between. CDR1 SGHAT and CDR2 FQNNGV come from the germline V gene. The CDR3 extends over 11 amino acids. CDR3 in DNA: TGTGCCAGCAGCCTCGGGAGCGAGCAGTACTTC. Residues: CASSLGSEQYF.

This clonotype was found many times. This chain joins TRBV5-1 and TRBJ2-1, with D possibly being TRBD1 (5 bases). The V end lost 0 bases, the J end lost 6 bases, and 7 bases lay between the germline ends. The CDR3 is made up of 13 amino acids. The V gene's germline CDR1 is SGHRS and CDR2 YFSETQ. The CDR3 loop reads CASSLVRGNEQFF. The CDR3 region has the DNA TGCGCCAGCAGCTTGGTTAGGGGCAATGAGCAGTTCTTC. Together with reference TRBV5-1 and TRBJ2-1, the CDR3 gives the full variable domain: KAGVTQTPRYLIKTRGQQVTLSCSPISGHRSVSWYQQTPGQGLQFLFEYFSETQRNKGNFPGRFSGRQFSNSRSEMNVSTLELGDSALYLCASSLVRGNEQFFGPGTRLTVL.

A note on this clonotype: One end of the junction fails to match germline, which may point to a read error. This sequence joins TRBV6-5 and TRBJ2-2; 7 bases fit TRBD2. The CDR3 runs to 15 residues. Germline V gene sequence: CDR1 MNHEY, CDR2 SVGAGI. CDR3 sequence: CASSSSGANTGELLF. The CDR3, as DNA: TGTGCCAGCAGTTCTAGCGGCGCGAACACCGGGGAGCTGCTTTTT.

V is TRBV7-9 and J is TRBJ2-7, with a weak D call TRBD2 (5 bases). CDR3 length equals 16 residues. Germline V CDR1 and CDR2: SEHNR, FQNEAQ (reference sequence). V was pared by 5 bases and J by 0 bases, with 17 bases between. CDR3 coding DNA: TGTGCCAGCAGCACGAACTGGGAAACTAGCTCCTACGAGCAGTACTTC. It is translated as CASSTNWETSSYEQYF. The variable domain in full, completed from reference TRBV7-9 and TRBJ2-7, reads DTGVSQNPRHKITKRGQNVTFRCDPISEHNRLYWYRQTLGQGPEFLTYFQNEAQLEKSRLLSDRFSAERPKGSFSTLEIQRTEQGDSAMYLCASSTNWETSSYEQYFGPGTRLTVT.

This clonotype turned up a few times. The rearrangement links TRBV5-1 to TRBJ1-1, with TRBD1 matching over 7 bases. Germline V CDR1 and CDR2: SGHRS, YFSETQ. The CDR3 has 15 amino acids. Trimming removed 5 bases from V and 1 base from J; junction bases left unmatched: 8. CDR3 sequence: CASRYRGTANTEAFF. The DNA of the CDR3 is TGCGCCAGCAGGTACAGAGGGACAGCGAACACTGAAGCTTTCTTT.

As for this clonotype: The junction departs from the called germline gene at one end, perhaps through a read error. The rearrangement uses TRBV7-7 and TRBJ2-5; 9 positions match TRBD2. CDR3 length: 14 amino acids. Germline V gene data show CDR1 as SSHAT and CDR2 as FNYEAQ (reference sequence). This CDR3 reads CASSSGLAGETQYF. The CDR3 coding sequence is TGTGCTAGCAGCTCGGGACTAGCTGGGGAGACCCAGTACTTC.

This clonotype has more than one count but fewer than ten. Here the CDR3 reads CASSTPGTAYEQYV. The CDR3 DNA follows: TGTGCCAGCAGTACACCTGGGACAGCATACGAGCAGTACGTC. The rearrangement links TRBV6-6 to TRBJ2-7, with 7 bases fitting TRBD1. J lost 4 bases, V lost 5 bases, and 8 bases had no gene match. CDR3 length: 14 residues. Per germline, CDR1 MNHNY and CDR2 SVGAGI (reference sequence).

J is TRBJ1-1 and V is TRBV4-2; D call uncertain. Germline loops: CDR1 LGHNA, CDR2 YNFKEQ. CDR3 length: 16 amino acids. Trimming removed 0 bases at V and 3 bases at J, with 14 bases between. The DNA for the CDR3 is TGTGCCAGCAGCCAAGATCGAGGGTTCGTGGACACTGAAGCTTTCTTT. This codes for CASSQDRGFVDTEAFF.

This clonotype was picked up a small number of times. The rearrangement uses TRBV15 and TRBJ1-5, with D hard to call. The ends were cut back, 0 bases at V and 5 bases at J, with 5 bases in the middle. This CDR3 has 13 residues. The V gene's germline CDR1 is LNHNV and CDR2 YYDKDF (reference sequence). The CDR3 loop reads CATSREEDQPQHF. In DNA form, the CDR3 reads TGTGCCACCAGCAGAGAAGAAGATCAGCCCCAGCATTTT.

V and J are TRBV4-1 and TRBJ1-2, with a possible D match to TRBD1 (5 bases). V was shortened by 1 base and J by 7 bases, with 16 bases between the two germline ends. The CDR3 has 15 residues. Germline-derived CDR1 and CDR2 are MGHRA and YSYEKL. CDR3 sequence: CASSQVYRSGTGYTF. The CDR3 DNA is TGCGCCAGCAGCCAAGTCTATCGGAGTGGGACTGGCTACACCTTC.

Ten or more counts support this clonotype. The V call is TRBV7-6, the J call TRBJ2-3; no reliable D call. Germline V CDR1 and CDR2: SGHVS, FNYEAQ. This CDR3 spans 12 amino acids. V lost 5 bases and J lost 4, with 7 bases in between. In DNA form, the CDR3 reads TGTGCCAGCAGCCTACCAGCAGATACGCAGTATTTT. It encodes CASSLPADTQYF. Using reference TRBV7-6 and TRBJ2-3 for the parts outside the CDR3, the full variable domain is GAGVSQSPRYKVTKRGQDVALRCDPISGHVSLYWYRQALGQGPEFLTYFNYEAQQDKSGLPNDRFSAERPEGSISTLTIQRTEQRDSAMYRCASSLPADTQYFGPGTRLTVL.

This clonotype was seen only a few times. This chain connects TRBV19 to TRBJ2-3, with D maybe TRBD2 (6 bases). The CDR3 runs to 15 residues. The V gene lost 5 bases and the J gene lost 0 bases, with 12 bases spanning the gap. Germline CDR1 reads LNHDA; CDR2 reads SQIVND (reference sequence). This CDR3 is CASSWAGTSTDTQYF. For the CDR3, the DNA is TGTGCCAGTAGTTGGGCCGGGACTAGCACAGATACGCAGTATTTT.

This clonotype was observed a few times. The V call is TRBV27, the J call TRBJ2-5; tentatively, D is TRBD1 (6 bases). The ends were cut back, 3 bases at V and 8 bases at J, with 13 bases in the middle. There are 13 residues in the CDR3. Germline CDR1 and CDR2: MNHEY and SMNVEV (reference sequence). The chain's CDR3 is CASSFGGLGTQYF. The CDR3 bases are TGTGCCAGCAGTTTTGGGGGCCTAGGAACCCAGTACTTC.

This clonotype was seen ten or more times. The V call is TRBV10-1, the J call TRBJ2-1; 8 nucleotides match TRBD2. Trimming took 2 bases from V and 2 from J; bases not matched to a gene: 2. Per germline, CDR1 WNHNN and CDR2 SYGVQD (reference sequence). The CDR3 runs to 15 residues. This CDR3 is CASSERGGPYNEQFF. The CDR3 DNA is TGCGCCAGCAGTGAGCGGGGGGGCCCCTACAATGAGCAGTTCTTC.